The 15 T cell receptor beta chains given below trace back to one sample, sequenced in a study of T cell responses to AZD1222 COVID-19 vaccine. This table comes from immunoSEQ multiplex PCR, and its TCRdb copy is limited to in-frame clones, with some not included. The repertoire has more than 85,000 clones, approximately 90% of them found once; the top ten carry roughly 7.5%. The starting material was peripheral blood, obtained on day 0 of AZD1222 vaccination. The receptors originated from an adult in good health.

This clone turned up a few times. The chain uses TRBV6-1 and TRBJ2-7; 7 positions agree with TRBD1. Trimming removed 1 base from V and 0 bases from J; junction bases left unmatched: 0. This CDR3 has 14 residues. Germline V gene lookup returns CDR1 MNHNS and CDR2 SASEGT. The DNA of the CDR3 is TGTGCCAGCAGTGAAGGGGACAGCTCCTACGAGCAGTACTTC. This gives the protein CASSEGDSSYEQYF.

The chain links TRBV19 to TRBJ1-3; unclear D gene. Germline V gene data show CDR1 as LNHDA and CDR2 as SQIVND (reference sequence). Trimming shortened V by 3 bases and J by 0 bases, and 6 bases separated the two germline ends. This CDR3 is 14 amino acids long. CDR3 in DNA: TGTGCCAGTAGTATGTGGACCTCTGGAAACACCATATATTTT. This codes for CASSMWTSGNTIYF.

V usage is TRBV10-3 and J usage is TRBJ1-1; D call uncertain. Trimming removed 0 bases at V and 5 bases at J, with 7 bases between. This CDR3 comprises 13 residues. CDR1 and CDR2 (germline): ENHRY, SYGVKD. CDR3 coding DNA: TGTGCCATCAGTGAGTCGGGAGGAACTGAAGCTTTCTTT. Translation gives CAISESGGTEAFF.

The chain links TRBV2 to TRBJ2-7; D is ambiguous. V was cut by 6 bases and J by 0 bases, with 6 bases left in between. The germline V gene encodes CDR1 SNHLY and CDR2 FYNNEI. The CDR3 runs 12 residues. Here the CDR3 reads CASRGGSYEQYF. The CDR3 region has the DNA TGTGCCAGCAGAGGCGGCTCCTACGAGCAGTACTTC.

V gene TRBV12-3 or TRBV12-4 combines with J gene TRBJ2-7; 10 bases match TRBD2. Unmatched junction bases numbered 3, after V lost 7 bases and J lost 3 bases. The CDR3 consists of 13 residues. CDR3 in amino acids: CASTRTSGYEQYF. CDR3 DNA sequence: TGTGCCAGCACCCGGACTAGCGGCTACGAGCAGTACTTC.

This sequence joins TRBV20-1 and TRBJ1-6; D gene unclear. Germline V gene sequence: CDR1 DFQATT, CDR2 SNEGSKA (reference sequence). The germline V and J ends were trimmed by 3 bases and 9 bases, with 18 bases remaining between them. The CDR3 sequence is 15 residues long. This chain's CDR3 is CSASLSGGRFSPLHF. In nucleotides, the CDR3 is TGCAGTGCTAGTCTGTCAGGTGGAAGGTTTTCACCCCTCCACTTT.

J is TRBJ1-1 and V is TRBV10-3; D may be TRBD1 (5 bases). Trimming cost V 7 bases and J 3 bases, with 9 bases left between them. The CDR3 loop spans 12 amino acids. In germline, CDR1 is ENHRY, CDR2 SYGVKD. This chain's CDR3 is CAITDSYTEAFF. CDR3 nucleotide sequence: TGTGCCATCACCGACAGTTACACTGAAGCTTTCTTT.

The chain links TRBV5-1 to TRBJ2-2; 11 bases line up with TRBD2. The CDR3 covers 18 residues. Germline-derived CDR1 and CDR2 are SGHRS and YFSETQ. The V gene end was trimmed by 0 bases and the J gene end by 4 bases; junction bases not matched to a gene: 8. This CDR3 is CASSLAPSGRSVTGELFF. DNA of the CDR3: TGCGCCAGCAGCTTGGCCCCTAGCGGGAGGTCGGTCACCGGGGAGCTGTTTTTT. The full variable domain, its missing parts supplied by reference TRBV5-1 and TRBJ2-2, is KAGVTQTPRYLIKTRGQQVTLSCSPISGHRSVSWYQQTPGQGLQFLFEYFSETQRNKGNFPGRFSGRQFSNSRSEMNVSTLELGDSALYLCASSLAPSGRSVTGELFFGEGSRLTVL.

This clone occurred once. V is TRBV10-3 and J is TRBJ1-1; D unresolved. The CDR3 sequence is 12 residues long. Germline V CDR1 and CDR2: ENHRY, SYGVKD. The V and J ends lost 3 bases and 4 bases respectively, with 6 bases between them. The CDR3 spells CAISDSRTEAFF. In nucleotides, the CDR3 is TGTGCCATCAGTGACTCTCGCACTGAAGCTTTCTTT.

This clone was detected only once. This chain uses TRBV7-8 with TRBJ1-2, with TRBD1 as a possible D gene (5 bases). Germline CDR1 reads SGHVS; CDR2 reads FQNEAQ. The CDR3 extends over 17 amino acids. The germline V and J ends were trimmed by 5 bases and 6 bases, with 25 bases remaining between them. In DNA, the CDR3 is TGTGCCAGCAGCCCCCGAGGGGCAGGGCTGGTGTCGGATGGCTACACCTTC. Its protein product is CASSPRGAGLVSDGYTF.

The chain is built from TRBV7-3 and TRBJ1-5, with D possibly being TRBD1 (6 bases). The length of the CDR3 is 15 residues. The germline V gene has CDR1 SGHTA and CDR2 FQGTGA. V lost 0 bases and J lost 4, with 10 bases in between. The CDR3 reads CASSLTGGLNQPQHF. As DNA, the CDR3 is TGTGCCAGCAGCTTAACGGGGGGGCTTAATCAGCCCCAGCATTTT.

The chain is built from TRBV10-3 and TRBJ1-1; no firm D call. Germline V gene data show CDR1 as ENHRY and CDR2 as SYGVKD. V was clipped by 0 bases and J by 0 bases, with 8 bases between them. CDR3 length: 15 amino acids. The CDR3 DNA reads as TGTGCCATCAGTGAGTCGTCAGCGGTGAACACTGAAGCTTTCTTT. It specifies CAISESSAVNTEAFF.

This clone was seen at least ten times. The V and J genes are TRBV29-1 and TRBJ1-4; no clear D. The ends were cut back, 4 bases at V and 4 bases at J, with 4 bases in the middle. The CDR3 is 11 amino acids. The germline CDR1 and CDR2 sequences are SQVTM and ANQGSEA. The CDR3 coding sequence is TGCAGCGTTGGGGTTAATGAAAAACTGTTTTTT. This codes for CSVGVNEKLFF.

Concerning this clone itself: This same CDR3 is encoded by further DNA sequences in the sample. This chain connects TRBV5-1 to TRBJ1-5, with D possibly being TRBD1 (6 bases). The V gene's germline CDR1 is SGHRS and CDR2 YFSETQ. V shed 0 bases and J shed 4 bases, with 8 bases lying between them. The CDR3 extends over 14 amino acids. The CDR3, as DNA: TGCGCCAGCAGCTTGGGGGGACAAAATCAGCCCCAGCATTTT. It specifies CASSLGGQNQPQHF.

The V call is TRBV11-2, the J call TRBJ2-2; TRBD2 matches 13 bases. V was pared by 5 bases and J by 6 bases, with 6 bases of the junction left unmatched. The germline V gene encodes CDR1 SGHAT and CDR2 FQNNGV. The CDR3 runs 16 residues. The CDR3 bases are TGTGCCAGCAGCGGCAGGACTAGCGGGAGTCCCGGGGAGCTGTTTTTT. This codes for CASSGRTSGSPGELFF.